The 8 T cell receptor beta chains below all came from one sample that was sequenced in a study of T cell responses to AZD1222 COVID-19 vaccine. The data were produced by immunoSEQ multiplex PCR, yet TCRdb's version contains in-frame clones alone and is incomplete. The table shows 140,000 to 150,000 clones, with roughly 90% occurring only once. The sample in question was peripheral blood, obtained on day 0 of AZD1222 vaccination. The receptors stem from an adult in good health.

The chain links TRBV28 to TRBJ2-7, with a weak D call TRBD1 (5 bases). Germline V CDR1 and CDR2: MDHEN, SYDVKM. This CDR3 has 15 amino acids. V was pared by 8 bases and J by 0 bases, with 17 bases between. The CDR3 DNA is TGTGCCAGCTCTGCCGACAGTCAGACCTCCTACGAGCAGTACTTC. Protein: CASSADSQTSYEQYF.

The CDR3 DNA sequence: TGTGCCAGCAGCTTGGGTCTAGCGGGAGTAATCCATGAGCAGTTCTTC. This codes for CASSLGLAGVIHEQFF. This chain links TRBV5-6 with TRBJ2-1; TRBD2 agrees at 10 bases. The CDR3 is 16 amino acids. The germline V gene encodes CDR1 SGHDT and CDR2 YYEEEE. Trimming removed 0 bases from V and 8 bases from J; junction bases left unmatched: 8.

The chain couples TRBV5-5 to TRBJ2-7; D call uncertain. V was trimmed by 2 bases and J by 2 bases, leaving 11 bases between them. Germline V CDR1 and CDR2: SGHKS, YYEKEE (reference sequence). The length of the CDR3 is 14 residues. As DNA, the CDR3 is TGTGCCAGCAGCTTCGGCAGGCCCGCCTACGAGCAGTACTTC. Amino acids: CASSFGRPAYEQYF.

The CDR3 spells CASSPPGAREDTQYF. The CDR3 DNA reads TGTGCCAGCAGCCCTCCCGGGGCAAGGGAAGATACGCAGTATTTT. This chain connects TRBV11-3 to TRBJ2-3; D possibly uses TRBD1 or TRBD2 (5 bases each). CDR3 length: 15 amino acids. Germline V CDR1 and CDR2: SGHNT, YENEEA. V shed 5 bases and J shed 5 bases, with 17 bases lying between them.

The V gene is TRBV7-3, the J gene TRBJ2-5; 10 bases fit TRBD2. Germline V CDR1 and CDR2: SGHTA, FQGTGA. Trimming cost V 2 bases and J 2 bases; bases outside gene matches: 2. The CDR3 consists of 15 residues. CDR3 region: CASSLGLAAQETQYF. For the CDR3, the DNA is TGTGCCAGCAGCTTAGGACTAGCGGCACAAGAGACCCAGTACTTC.

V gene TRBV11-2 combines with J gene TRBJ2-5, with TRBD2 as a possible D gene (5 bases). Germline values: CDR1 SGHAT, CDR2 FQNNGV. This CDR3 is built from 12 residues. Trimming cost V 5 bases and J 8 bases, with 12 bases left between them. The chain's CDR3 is CASSRGRETQYF. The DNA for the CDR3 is TGTGCCAGCAGCCGGGGTAGGGAAACCCAGTACTTC.

The CDR3, as DNA: TGCGCCAGCAGCTTGGTGGGCATTCAAGAGACCCAGTACTTC. Its protein is CASSLVGIQETQYF. The V call is TRBV5-1, the J call TRBJ2-5; D not resolved. Per germline, CDR1 SGHRS and CDR2 YFSETQ. The V and J ends lost 0 bases and 2 bases respectively, with 8 bases between them. This CDR3 contains 14 residues. The full variable domain, rest sourced from reference TRBV5-1 and TRBJ2-5, is KAGVTQTPRYLIKTRGQQVTLSCSPISGHRSVSWYQQTPGQGLQFLFEYFSETQRNKGNFPGRFSGRQFSNSRSEMNVSTLELGDSALYLCASSLVGIQETQYFGPGTRLLVL.

The CDR3 sequence: CARTTGLTNYGYTF. In nucleotides, the CDR3 is TGTGCCAGGACTACAGGGCTTACTAACTATGGCTACACCTTC. This chain connects TRBV3-1 (or the pseudogene TRBV3-2) to TRBJ1-2; a possible D gene is TRBD1 (6 bases). The CDR3 has 14 amino acids. The ends were cut back, 9 bases at V and 0 bases at J, with 14 bases in the middle. Looked up from germline, CDR1 is LGHDT and CDR2 is YNNKEL (reference sequence).